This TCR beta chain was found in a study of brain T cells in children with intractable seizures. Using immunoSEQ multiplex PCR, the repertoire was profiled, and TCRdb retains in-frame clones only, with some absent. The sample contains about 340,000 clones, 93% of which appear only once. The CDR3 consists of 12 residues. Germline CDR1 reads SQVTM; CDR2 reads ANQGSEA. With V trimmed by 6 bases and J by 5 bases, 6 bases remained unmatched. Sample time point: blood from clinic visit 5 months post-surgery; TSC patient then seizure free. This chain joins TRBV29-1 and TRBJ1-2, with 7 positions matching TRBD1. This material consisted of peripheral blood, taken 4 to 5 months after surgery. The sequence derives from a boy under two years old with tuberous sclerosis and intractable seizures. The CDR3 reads CSVPGGGYGYTF. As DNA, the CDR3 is TGCAGCGTGCCAGGGGGTGGGTATGGCTACACCTTC.